The 25 T cell receptor beta chains presented below share a single source sample, sequenced in a study of blood T cell repertoires in COVID-19 (dated by TCRdb to the early 2020s). Libraries were made using the immunoSEQ multiplex PCR assay. TCRdb provides this immuneACCESS table in a form limited to in-frame rearrangements. Some clones are lacking; in checked studies, under half of them reflect an unresolved V gene, and why the rest are absent is not known. The sample contains over 70,000 clones, around 93% of them found a single time. Together, the top ten hold roughly 2.2% of the sample. Material for sequencing was peripheral blood. The receptors originated from a human donor with active COVID-19. The donor label of this sample is uncertain.

This clone was observed a handful of times. This CDR3 is CASSVSGAHETQYF. Here the CDR3 DNA reads TGTGCCAGCAGTGTAAGCGGGGCGCACGAGACCCAGTACTTC. J is TRBJ2-5 and V is TRBV6-4; 7 bases agree with TRBD2. J was trimmed by 5 bases and V by 4 bases; bases with no gene match: 7. Germline CDR1 and CDR2: MRHNA and SNTAGT. This CDR3 region has 14 residues.

This chain connects TRBV10-3 to TRBJ2-3; 11 nucleotides agree with TRBD2. CDR3 length: 17 amino acids. The V and J ends lost 0 bases and 2 bases, in that order; junction bases with no gene match: 4. The germline V gene encodes CDR1 ENHRY and CDR2 SYGVKD. The CDR3 DNA follows: TGTGCCATCAGTGAGTCTAGCGGGGGGGATTACACAGATACGCAGTATTTT. Its translation is CAISESSGGDYTDTQYF.

The chain has TRBV11-2 and TRBJ1-5, with 8 bases identical to TRBD1. This CDR3 is 19 amino acids long. J was trimmed by 0 bases and V by 4 bases; bases with no gene match: 14. Germline values: CDR1 SGHAT, CDR2 FQNNGV. CDR3 in amino acids: CASSSQLHRGTNSNQPQHF. The CDR3 DNA is TGTGCCAGCAGCTCCCAGCTGCACAGGGGGACAAATAGCAATCAGCCCCAGCATTTT.

The chain combines TRBV28 with TRBJ1-1; the D gene is possibly TRBD1 (5 bases). The CDR3 covers 15 residues. The germline V and J ends were trimmed by 6 bases and 1 base, with 15 bases remaining between them. Germline V gene data show CDR1 as MDHEN and CDR2 as SYDVKM. The CDR3 nucleotides are TGTGCCAGCAGCTCGTGGGTGACAGCGAACACTGAAGCTTTCTTT. This gives the protein CASSSWVTANTEAFF.

The chain couples TRBV9 to TRBJ2-1, with 7 bases fitting TRBD2. V gave up 6 bases and J gave up 8 bases; unmatched junction bases: 11. CDR1 and CDR2 (germline): SGDLS, YYNGEE. The CDR3 has 14 residues. CDR3: CASTRGLADDEQFF. For the CDR3, the DNA is TGTGCCAGCACCCGCGGGCTAGCGGACGATGAGCAGTTCTTC.

The V gene is TRBV2, the J gene TRBJ2-5; D may be TRBD1 (6 bases). V was clipped by 4 bases and J by 3 bases, with 12 bases between them. The CDR3 spans 14 residues. Germline assignment: CDR1 SNHLY and CDR2 FYNNEI. CDR3 DNA: TGTGCCAGCAGTGGTTTCAGGACAGAAGAGACCCAGTACTTC. Protein: CASSGFRTEETQYF.

The chain has TRBV6-5 and TRBJ2-7; tentatively, D is TRBD1 (6 bases). V lost 5 bases to trimming and J lost 6 bases, with 14 bases between them. From germline, CDR1 is MNHEY and CDR2 SVGAGI. There are 13 residues in the CDR3. CDR3 sequence reads: CASSPNPGAEQYF. As DNA, the CDR3 is TGTGCCAGCAGTCCCAATCCAGGGGCCGAGCAGTACTTC.

The V call is TRBV20-1, the J call TRBJ2-1; 8 bases align to TRBD2. The CDR3 is made up of 14 amino acids. Germline CDR1 DFQATT, CDR2 SNEGSKA (reference sequence). The V and J ends lost 3 bases and 5 bases, in that order; junction bases with no gene match: 6. As DNA, the CDR3 is TGCAGTGCTAGTCTGGCGGGGGGACACAATGAGCAGTTCTTC. This codes for CSASLAGGHNEQFF.

The chain has TRBV7-6 and TRBJ1-5; the D gene is possibly TRBD1 (5 bases). Trimming took 0 bases from V and 6 from J, leaving 9 bases between them. The germline CDR1 and CDR2 sequences are SGHVS and FNYEAQ. This CDR3 is built from 14 residues. The CDR3 sequence: CASSLAGGGQPQHF. The DNA for the CDR3 is TGTGCCAGCAGCTTAGCCGGGGGAGGTCAGCCCCAGCATTTT.

This clone was detected only once. The chain employs TRBV19 and TRBJ1-5; 9 bases fit TRBD1. The CDR3 consists of 15 residues. Germline V gives CDR1 LNHDA, CDR2 SQIVND (reference sequence). V lost 6 bases to trimming and J lost 1 base; unmatched junction nucleotides: 4. Here the CDR3 DNA reads TGTGCCAGTAGACCGACAGGGGGAAGCAATCAGCCCCAGCATTTT. It specifies CASRPTGGSNQPQHF.

V usage is TRBV7-8 and J usage is TRBJ1-3; a possible D gene is TRBD1 (6 bases). The CDR3 is made up of 18 amino acids. V lost 1 base and J 0 bases, leaving 16 bases between the germline ends. Germline V CDR1 and CDR2: SGHVS, FQNEAQ. CDR3 nucleotide sequence: TGTGCCAGCAGCTTAGGACGGATCCAGGGGAACTCTGGAAACACCATATATTTT. This encodes CASSLGRIQGNSGNTIYF.

In this sample, this clone turned up once. The chain has TRBV19 and TRBJ2-1, with 8 bases matching TRBD1. Trimming at V came to 7 bases and at J to 5 bases, leaving 16 bases not matched to a gene. Per germline, CDR1 LNHDA and CDR2 SQIVND (reference sequence). The CDR3 is 17 amino acids. The CDR3 nucleotides read TGTGCCAGTACGGCCGTTACAGGGGGAATTAGGGACAATGAGCAGTTCTTC. Protein sequence: CASTAVTGGIRDNEQFF.

The sample holds a few counts of this clone. The chain recombines TRBV2 with TRBJ2-7; possible D gene TRBD1, 6 bases. The CDR3 covers 15 residues. Per the germline V gene, CDR1 is SNHLY and CDR2 is FYNNEI. Trimming stripped 7 bases from V and 6 bases from J, with 22 bases between. The CDR3 nucleotides read TGTGCCAGCAAGGACTTGGCAGGGGCCCCCTCCGAGCAGTACTTC. It translates to CASKDLAGAPSEQYF.

The V and J genes are TRBV14 and TRBJ2-7; D is possibly TRBD1 (6 bases). Trimming stripped 3 bases from V and 6 bases from J, with 15 bases between. The CDR3 is made up of 14 amino acids. Germline V gene sequence: CDR1 SGHDN, CDR2 FVKESK. The CDR3 reads CASSHLDRTIEQYF. The CDR3 bases are TGTGCCAGCAGCCACCTCGACAGGACCATCGAGCAGTACTTC.

V is TRBV2 and J is TRBJ1-1, with D possibly being TRBD1 (6 bases). V was clipped by 7 bases and J by 6 bases, with 18 bases between them. Germline assignment: CDR1 SNHLY and CDR2 FYNNEI. The CDR3 contains 14 residues. The CDR3 loop is CASNRLGQQPEAFF. CDR3 DNA sequence: TGTGCCAGCAACCGACTTGGACAGCAGCCTGAAGCTTTCTTT.

The chain has TRBV11-3 and TRBJ2-3, with 8 bases that match TRBD1. Trimming at V came to 5 bases and at J to 2 bases, leaving 6 bases not matched to a gene. The CDR3 has 15 amino acids. The V gene's germline CDR1 is SGHNT and CDR2 YENEEA. In DNA, the CDR3 is TGTGCCAGCAGCGTACGGACAGGGCACACAGATACGCAGTATTTT. Its translation: CASSVRTGHTDTQYF.

This clone was counted only a few times. This rearrangement joins TRBV7-9 to TRBJ1-4; D is ambiguous. CDR1 and CDR2 from the germline V gene are SEHNR and FQNEAQ (reference sequence). The CDR3 length is 14 residues. With 3 bases removed from V and 7 bases from J, the gap between germline ends came to 12 bases. The CDR3 DNA is TGTGCCAGCAGCTTCGGCTCTGGAGCTGAAAAACTGTTTTTT. This encodes CASSFGSGAEKLFF. Supplemented by reference TRBV7-9 and TRBJ1-4, the full variable domain reads DTGVSQNPRHKITKRGQNVTFRCDPISEHNRLYWYRQTLGQGPEFLTYFQNEAQLEKSRLLSDRFSAERPKGSFSTLEIQRTEQGDSAMYLCASSFGSGAEKLFFGSGTQLSVL.

The CDR3 is CASTDRANYGYTF. For the CDR3, the DNA is TGCGCCAGCACGGACAGGGCCAACTATGGCTACACCTTC. The chain combines TRBV5-1 with TRBJ1-2; TRBD1 aligns across 8 bases. Germline V lookup: CDR1 SGHRS, CDR2 YFSETQ. Trimming cost V 6 bases and J 2 bases; bases outside gene matches: 3. The length of the CDR3 is 13 residues.

The chain has TRBV15 and TRBJ2-2, with D perhaps matching TRBD1 (6 bases). In germline, CDR1 is LNHNV, CDR2 YYDKDF (reference sequence). The CDR3 length is 14 residues. The V end was cut by 0 bases, the J end by 6 bases, with 8 bases between. CDR3 bases: TGTGCCACCAGCAGAGACAGGGGCTCCGGGGAGCTGTTTTTT. This encodes CATSRDRGSGELFF.

The V call is TRBV5-4, the J call TRBJ1-3, with 7 bases identical to TRBD1. The CDR3 consists of 16 residues. The junction had 7 bases not matched to a gene; V was cut back by 0 bases and J by 4 bases. Germline CDR1 and CDR2: SGHNT and YYREEE (reference sequence). The DNA for the CDR3 is TGTGCCAGCAGCTTGGATGACAGGGTCTCCGGAAACACCATATATTTT. The encoded protein is CASSLDDRVSGNTIYF.

This clone is a singleton in its sample. Here the CDR3 DNA reads TGTGCCAGTAGTATAGACTTGGGAGGGGCGGCCACTTACGGGGCCAACGTCCTGACTTTC. It yields the protein CASSIDLGGAATYGANVLTF. The chain employs TRBV19 and TRBJ2-6; 7 nucleotides line up with TRBD2. The V gene end was trimmed by 0 bases and the J gene end by 4 bases; junction bases not matched to a gene: 15. The CDR3 spans 20 residues. Germline CDR1 and CDR2: LNHDA and SQIVND (reference sequence).

The gene calls are TRBV18 and TRBJ2-7; D perhaps matches TRBD2 (6 bases). Trimming removed 6 bases from V and 5 bases from J, with 17 bases in between. Germline V gene sequence: CDR1 KGHSH, CDR2 LQKENI. The CDR3 is 14 residues long. The CDR3: CASSGLALADEQYF. The CDR3 bases are TGTGCCAGCTCGGGACTCGCCCTGGCGGACGAGCAGTACTTC. Full variable domain (rest looked up from reference TRBV18 and TRBJ2-7): NAGVMQNPRHLVRRRGQEARLRCSPMKGHSHVYWYRQLPEEGLKFMVYLQKENIIDESGMPKERFSAEFPKEGPSILRIQQVVRGDSAAYFCASSGLALADEQYFGPGTRLTVT.

Only one count was recorded for this clone. The chain employs TRBV6-5 and TRBJ2-7; TRBD1 agrees at 9 bases. Germline V gene data show CDR1 as MNHEY and CDR2 as SVGAGI. V lost 7 bases and J lost 6; bases outside the gene matches: 10. The CDR3 extends over 14 amino acids. In DNA, the CDR3 is TGTGCCAGCACCTCGGACAGGGGAAACTCCGAGCAGTACTTC. Translated: CASTSDRGNSEQYF.

The chain carries TRBV11-3 and TRBJ2-3; D not resolved. V gave up 1 base and J gave up 4 bases, with 9 bases separating them. The germline V gene has CDR1 SGHNT and CDR2 YENEEA. The CDR3 is 14 amino acids. The CDR3 spells CASSLGPVADTQYF. Here the CDR3 DNA reads TGTGCCAGCAGCTTAGGCCCGGTGGCAGATACGCAGTATTTT.

The chain joins TRBV15 to TRBJ2-1, with D perhaps TRBD2 (6 bases). The germline V gene encodes CDR1 LNHNV and CDR2 YYDKDF (reference sequence). V was shortened by 1 base and J by 15 bases, with 10 bases between the two germline ends. The CDR3 runs to 11 residues. CDR3 nucleotide sequence: TGTGCCACCAGCAGAGGCCCCGGGGGGTTCTTC. It translates to CATSRGPGGFF. Complete variable domain (other parts from reference TRBV15 and TRBJ2-1): DAMVIQNPRYQVTQFGKPVTLSCSQTLNHNVMYWYQQKSSQAPKLLFHYYDKDFNNEADTPDNFQSRRPNTSFCFLDIRSPGLGDTAMYLCATSRGPGGFFGPGTRLTVL.